The 22 T cell receptor beta chains given below trace back to one sample, sequenced in a study of beta chain features in type 1 diabetes (dated by TCRdb to the late 2010s). Library preparation was by the immunoSEQ multiplex PCR assay. The entire amount of isolated RNA was reverse transcribed using the High Capacity cDNA Reverse Transcription Kit, so the sequenced TCRB transcripts were expressed ones. TCRdb re-hosts the immuneACCESS table, in-frame sequences only. Its copies lack some clones; in the studies checked, an unresolved V gene accounts for under half of them, and the cause for the rest is not known. The sample contains 350,000 to 400,000 clones, more than 13% of them found a single time. The ten biggest clones cover approximately 0.02% of the sample. Source material: naive CD4+ T cells from blood. This specimen's cell subset or site label, interpreted: true naive CD4+ T cells. The receptors were gathered from a young woman in good health.

The chain joins TRBV5-6 to TRBJ2-6, with no clear D. The CDR3 length is 14 residues. Germline assignment: CDR1 SGHDT and CDR2 YYEEEE. The V and J ends lost 1 base and 0 bases respectively, with 2 bases between them. Written as DNA, the CDR3 is TGTGCCAGCAGCTTGTACTCTGGGGCCAACGTCCTGACTTTC. This codes for CASSLYSGANVLTF.

This sequence joins TRBV29-1 and TRBJ2-5; D is perhaps TRBD1 (6 bases). The ends were cut back, 4 bases at V and 1 base at J, with 13 bases in the middle. The CDR3 is 14 residues long. Germline V gives CDR1 SQVTM, CDR2 ANQGSEA. The CDR3 sequence is CSVGQALTQETQYF. The CDR3 nucleotides are TGCAGCGTTGGACAGGCACTCACCCAAGAGACCCAGTACTTC.

The chain has TRBV4-3 and TRBJ2-7, with 8 bases identical to TRBD2. CDR1 LGHNA and CDR2 YSLEER come from the germline V gene. The ends lost 3 bases at V and 7 bases at J; junction bases unmatched: 2. CDR3 length equals 12 residues. The DNA of the CDR3 is TGCGCCAGCAGCCACGGGAGGGGGGAGCAGTACTTC. It codes for CASSHGRGEQYF.

The rearrangement links TRBV18 to TRBJ2-1, with D possibly matching TRBD1 (5 bases). The CDR3 is 14 amino acids. Per the germline V gene, CDR1 is KGHSH and CDR2 is LQKENI. Trimming cost V 2 bases and J 5 bases, with 10 bases left between them. This CDR3 is CASSPETANNEQFF. Written as DNA, the CDR3 is TGTGCCAGCTCACCAGAGACAGCTAACAATGAGCAGTTCTTC.

The sample holds a few counts of this clone. The V call is TRBV29-1, the J call TRBJ1-1; D perhaps matches TRBD1 (6 bases). V was cut by 2 bases and J by 5 bases, with 12 bases left in between. From germline, CDR1 is SQVTM and CDR2 ANQGSEA. The CDR3 is 13 amino acids. CDR3 DNA sequence: TGCAGCGTTGAACCCTTAGGGGGAACTGAAGCTTTCTTT. Residues: CSVEPLGGTEAFF. Together with reference TRBV29-1 and TRBJ1-1, the CDR3 gives the full variable domain: SAVISQKPSRDICQRGTSLTIQCQVDSQVTMMFWYRQQPGQSLTLIATANQGSEATYESGFVIDKFPISRPNLTFSTLTVSNMSPEDSSIYLCSVEPLGGTEAFFGQGTRLTVV.

The V gene is TRBV2, the J gene TRBJ1-2; no firm D call. This CDR3 has 13 amino acids. V was cut by 1 base and J by 6 bases, with 9 bases left in between. CDR1 is SNHLY and CDR2 is FYNNEI in the germline V gene. The CDR3 coding sequence is TGTGCCAGCAGTGAAGGTCCTGTCGATGGCTACACCTTC. Translation gives CASSEGPVDGYTF.

V gene TRBV18 combines with J gene TRBJ2-3; D call uncertain. Germline V gene sequence: CDR1 KGHSH, CDR2 LQKENI. Trimming took 3 bases from V and 0 from J, leaving 10 bases between them. The CDR3 covers 15 residues. For the CDR3, the DNA is TGTGCCAGCTCACCCGCCCTGACTAGCACAGATACGCAGTATTTT. It encodes CASSPALTSTDTQYF.

This sequence joins TRBV5-5 and TRBJ1-3, with a weak D call TRBD1 (6 bases). Germline CDR1 reads SGHKS; CDR2 reads YYEKEE (reference sequence). Between the trimmed V and J ends, which lost 0 bases and 0 bases, there was a span of 22 bases. CDR3 length: 20 residues. CDR3 protein: CASSLVRGKSPYYSGNTIYF. The CDR3 nucleotides are TGTGCCAGCAGCTTGGTTAGGGGGAAGTCACCCTACTACTCTGGAAACACCATATATTTT.

This clone was seen a few times. The rearrangement links TRBV30 to TRBJ2-7; 7 nucleotides line up with TRBD1. This CDR3 contains 14 residues. V lost 1 base and J lost 2; bases outside the gene matches: 5. Germline-derived CDR1 and CDR2 are GTSNPN and SVGIG (reference sequence). In DNA form, the CDR3 reads TGTGCCTGGAGTGAAGCAGGGGGACCCTACGAGCAGTACTTC. This gives the protein CAWSEAGGPYEQYF.

The chain uses TRBV30 and TRBJ1-4; D unclear. Germline V gene data show CDR1 as GTSNPN and CDR2 as SVGIG (reference sequence). Trimming cost V 1 base and J 3 bases, with 6 bases left between them. The CDR3 totals 13 residues. The chain's CDR3 is CAWSGRSNEKLFF. The DNA for the CDR3 is TGTGCCTGGAGTGGCCGGTCTAATGAAAAACTGTTTTTT.

This clone was detected a few times. The V gene is TRBV7-2, the J gene TRBJ2-1; D perhaps matches TRBD2 (7 bases). The CDR3 runs to 15 residues. V lost 3 bases and J lost 3, with 12 bases in between. Germline-derived CDR1 and CDR2 are SGHTA and FQGNSA. CDR3 protein: CASSFIGGVYNEQFF. The CDR3 nucleotides are TGTGCCAGCAGCTTCATAGGGGGGGTCTACAATGAGCAGTTCTTC.

This clone turned up a few times. This sequence joins TRBV7-9 and TRBJ2-5; 10 bases fit TRBD2. Germline V gene sequence: CDR1 SEHNR, CDR2 FQNEAQ (reference sequence). The CDR3 totals 15 residues. Losses at the gene ends were 5 bases for V and 7 bases for J; bases not matched to a gene: 10. CDR3 coding DNA: TGTGCCAGCAGCCAAACTAGCGGGGCCCAGGGGACCCAGTACTTC. It yields the protein CASSQTSGAQGTQYF. Complete variable domain (other parts from reference TRBV7-9 and TRBJ2-5): DTGVSQNPRHKITKRGQNVTFRCDPISEHNRLYWYRQTLGQGPEFLTYFQNEAQLEKSRLLSDRFSAERPKGSFSTLEIQRTEQGDSAMYLCASSQTSGAQGTQYFGPGTRLLVL.

This clone was observed a few times. The V call is TRBV5-4, the J call TRBJ2-5, with TRBD2 identical over 7 bases. With 0 bases clipped from V and 4 bases from J, the junction kept 9 bases outside the gene matches. The CDR3 runs to 16 residues. Germline V gene data show CDR1 as SGHNT and CDR2 as YYREEE (reference sequence). CDR3 amino acids: CASSLETAGGGETQYF. DNA for the CDR3: TGTGCCAGCAGCTTGGAGACGGCTGGGGGGGGAGAGACCCAGTACTTC. Based on the CDR3 plus reference TRBV5-4 and TRBJ2-5, the full variable domain is ETGVTQSPTHLIKTRGQQVTLRCSSQSGHNTVSWYQQALGQGPQFIFQYYREEENGRGNFPPRFSGLQFPNYSSELNVNALELDDSALYLCASSLETAGGGETQYFGPGTRLLVL.

In this sample, this clone turned up a few times. Other DNA variants within this sample encode the same CDR3. The chain uses TRBV20-1 and TRBJ2-5; no reliable D call. Between the trimmed V and J ends, which lost 2 bases and 5 bases, there was a span of 6 bases. Germline assignment: CDR1 DFQATT and CDR2 SNEGSKA (reference sequence). The CDR3 covers 11 residues. In DNA, the CDR3 is TGCAGTGCTAGAAATCAGGAGACCCAGTACTTC. Translating it yields CSARNQETQYF.

This clone was observed a handful of times. CDR3 nucleotides: TGTGCCAACGAACGACAGGGGGCGTATGGCTACACCTTC. Amino acids: CANERQGAYGYTF. The rearrangement joins TRBV30 to TRBJ1-2, with 10 bases fitting TRBD1. Germline values: CDR1 GTSNPN, CDR2 SVGIG (reference sequence). This CDR3 region has 13 residues. J gave up 5 bases and V 8 bases, and 8 bases lay outside the gene matches.

This chain joins TRBV19 and TRBJ1-5, with D perhaps matching TRBD1 (5 bases). There are 15 residues in the CDR3. V lost 4 bases, J lost 3 bases, and 13 bases lay in between. The germline V gene has CDR1 LNHDA and CDR2 SQIVND (reference sequence). CDR3 protein: CASSTDRQNNQPQHF. The CDR3 DNA reads as TGTGCCAGTAGTACAGATCGACAGAACAATCAGCCCCAGCATTTT.

The J gene is TRBJ2-1, the V gene TRBV27; weak D call: TRBD1 (5 bases). Germline V CDR1 and CDR2: MNHEY, SMNVEV (reference sequence). V lost 3 bases, J lost 5 bases, and 14 bases lay in between. The CDR3 sequence is 15 residues long. CDR3 amino acids: CASSFRPTDHNEQFF. CDR3 in DNA: TGTGCCAGCAGTTTCCGACCGACAGATCACAATGAGCAGTTCTTC.

This clone was seen a handful of times. This chain uses TRBV7-2 with TRBJ2-7, with no clear D. Between the trimmed V and J ends, which lost 1 base and 6 bases, there was a span of 10 bases. The CDR3 is made up of 13 amino acids. The germline V gene has CDR1 SGHTA and CDR2 FQGNSA. CDR3 loop: CASSLVSRREQYF. CDR3 DNA: TGTGCCAGCAGCTTAGTTTCCAGGCGCGAGCAGTACTTC.

In its sample, this clone was seen a few times. This rearrangement joins TRBV7-9 to TRBJ1-1; no firm D call. The germline V gene encodes CDR1 SEHNR and CDR2 FQNEAQ (reference sequence). The V and J ends lost 5 bases and 1 base respectively, with 14 bases between them. This CDR3 has 15 amino acids. CDR3 nucleotides: TGTGCCAGCAGCCCTGGGCCAGAAGAGAACACTGAAGCTTTCTTT. This gives the protein CASSPGPEENTEAFF.

The chain links TRBV6-5 to TRBJ1-3; TRBD1 might be the D (6 bases). The CDR3 runs to 13 residues. In germline, CDR1 is MNHEY, CDR2 SVGAGI. The V end was cut by 8 bases, the J end by 4 bases, with 12 bases between. CDR3 sequence: CASAGARGNTIYF. The DNA for the CDR3 is TGTGCCAGCGCGGGGGCGAGGGGAAACACCATATATTTT.

This clone was found a few times. This chain uses TRBV7-9 with TRBJ2-3; 7 bases fit TRBD2. Germline V CDR1 and CDR2: SEHNR, FQNEAQ (reference sequence). Unmatched junction bases numbered 6, after V lost 2 bases and J lost 4 bases. The CDR3 runs 15 residues. CDR3 loop: CASSLTAGRADTQYF. DNA for the CDR3: TGTGCCAGCAGCTTAACAGCGGGGCGGGCAGATACGCAGTATTTT.

The rearrangement uses TRBV11-2 and TRBJ2-5, with TRBD1 matching over 9 bases. This CDR3 is 15 amino acids long. J lost 7 bases, V lost 5 bases, and 11 bases had no gene match. Germline V lookup: CDR1 SGHAT, CDR2 FQNNGV. The CDR3: CASSPGTGRGGTQYF. The DNA for the CDR3 is TGTGCCAGCAGCCCGGGGACAGGGAGGGGGGGGACCCAGTACTTC.